These 2 T cell receptor beta chains came from one sample sequenced in a study of T cells expressing NK-cell markers. TCRdb re-called the 5' RACE reads and gives one entry per CDR3 protein, without DNA. This sample's table reports roughly 420,000 distinct CDR3 sequences. The sample comprised blood T cells: a sorted CD56 or NKG2C T cell subset, CD4+ or CD8+ T cells, or bulk PBMC T cells (not recorded which). These receptors all come from a woman aged 18-70 years in good health.

The gene calls are TRBV24-1 and TRBJ2-5; the D call from TCRdb, TRBD1, cannot be confirmed without DNA. The CDR3 consists of 13 residues. The germline V gene has CDR1 KGHDR and CDR2 SFDVKD. This CDR3 is CATSDSPRGTQYF.

Here the CDR3 reads CASGYVEEKLFF. The gene calls are TRBV7-9 and TRBJ1-4. This CDR3 region has 12 residues. Germline V lookup: CDR1 SEHNR, CDR2 FQNEAQ (reference sequence).